This is a list of T cell receptor beta chains from one sample in a study of shared clonotypes between healthy human individuals. Only in-frame clones appear in the TCRdb table, and some are missing; sequencing was by immunoSEQ multiplex PCR. Of some 1,900,000 clones listed, about 95% are singletons. The source material was naive CD8+ T cells sorted from blood. The receptors come from a man aged 18 to 30 in good health. Both conserved end residues are part of each CDR3. The order of the fields is J gene, V gene, D gene, CDR3 DNA, CDR3 protein. A D gene is named only where the DNA matches it firmly.

j_gene: TRBJ2-5
v_gene: TRBV2
d_gene: TRBD2
CDR3nt: TGTGCCAGCTCCACGACTAGCGGGGGACAAGAGACCCAGTACTTC
CDR3aa: CASSTTSGGQETQYF

j_gene: TRBJ2-7
v_gene: TRBV28
d_gene: NA
CDR3nt: TGTGCCAGCAGCCGGGGACCTGCGCCCGGAGAGGACTTCGACTACGAGCAGTACTTC
CDR3aa: CASSRGPAPGEDFDYEQYF

j_gene: TRBJ2-7
v_gene: TRBV7-2
d_gene: TRBD1
CDR3nt: TGTGCCAGCAGCCGGACAGGAAGCTCCTACGAGCAGTACTTC
CDR3aa: CASSRTGSSYEQYF

j_gene: TRBJ2-3
v_gene: TRBV6-6
d_gene: NA
CDR3nt: TGTGCCAGCAGTTACGACAGGGATACGCAGTATTTT
CDR3aa: CASSYDRDTQYF

j_gene: TRBJ1-4
v_gene: TRBV7-9
d_gene: NA
CDR3nt: TGTGCCAGCAGCATGACAGCGTCTAATGAAAAACTGTTTTTT
CDR3aa: CASSMTASNEKLFF

j_gene: TRBJ2-5
v_gene: TRBV28
d_gene: TRBD1
CDR3nt: TGTGCCAGCAGTAGAGGACAGGAGCTAAAAGAGACCCAGTACTTC
CDR3aa: CASSRGQELKETQYF

j_gene: TRBJ2-3
v_gene: TRBV27
d_gene: TRBD2
CDR3nt: TGTGCCAGCAGTATAGGGACTAGCGGGAGAACAGATACGCAGTATTTT
CDR3aa: CASSIGTSGRTDTQYF

j_gene: TRBJ2-7
v_gene: TRBV19
d_gene: TRBD2
CDR3nt: TGTGCCAGTAGTGGGACTAGCGGGTACGAGCAGTACTTC
CDR3aa: CASSGTSGYEQYF

j_gene: TRBJ2-5
v_gene: TRBV13
d_gene: NA
CDR3nt: TGTGCCAGCAGCTGGGAACTAACCCAGTACTTC
CDR3aa: CASSWELTQYF

j_gene: TRBJ2-7
v_gene: TRBV4-1
d_gene: NA
CDR3nt: TGCGCCAGCAGCCAAGTCGGGGCCGACGAGCAGTACTTC
CDR3aa: CASSQVGADEQYF

j_gene: TRBJ2-5
v_gene: TRBV5-1
d_gene: TRBD1
CDR3nt: TGCGCCAGCAGCTTGGCCCCCGGACAGGGATACGAGACCCAGTACTTC
CDR3aa: CASSLAPGQGYETQYF

j_gene: TRBJ1-4
v_gene: TRBV6-1
d_gene: TRBD1
CDR3nt: TGTGCCAGCAGTGAGGACAGGGAGGTATATCCGAGGGAAAAACTGTTTTTT
CDR3aa: CASSEDREVYPREKLFF

j_gene: TRBJ2-1
v_gene: TRBV7-2
d_gene: NA
CDR3nt: TGTGCCAGCAGCTTCGGCCTCTCCTACAATGAGCAGTTCTTC
CDR3aa: CASSFGLSYNEQFF

j_gene: TRBJ2-3
v_gene: TRBV10-1
d_gene: NA
CDR3nt: TGCGCCAGCAGTGAGTCGTTGGCAGGCACAGATACGCAGTATTTT
CDR3aa: CASSESLAGTDTQYF

j_gene: TRBJ2-5
v_gene: TRBV7-9
d_gene: NA
CDR3nt: TGTGCCAGCAGCTTAGACGAAGAGACCCAGTACTTC
CDR3aa: CASSLDEETQYF

j_gene: TRBJ2-6
v_gene: TRBV5-6
d_gene: NA
CDR3nt: TGTGCCAGCAGCTGGGAGGGGGCTGGGGCCAACGTCCTGACTTTC
CDR3aa: CASSWEGAGANVLTF